The present TCR beta chain was sequenced within a study of read filtering for tumor transcriptome and immune sequencing. On the study more broadly: Eight or nine patients were R-ISS I, roughly 17 were R-ISS II, about seven were R-ISS III.

This clonotype was picked up many times. Its specificity is unknown. Overall study findings and caveats: The CD138-negative fraction was mixed bone marrow immune cells, not pure T cells.

Molecular barcoded adaptors covering alpha/delta and beta/gamma chains were used on 400 ng RNA. TCRdb re-analysed the reads in MiXCR, keeping a single row per CDR3 protein. The table lists about 90,000 distinct CDR3 sequences, 12% of them singletons. This clonotype was obtained from a donor aged 40 or over with multiple myeloma. Sequencing was performed on a population of CD138-negative cells sorted from bone marrow.

The CDR3 spells CASSPAGQGGTEAFF. In DNA, the CDR3 is TGTGCCAGCAGTCCCGCGGGACAGGGTGGCACTGAAGCTTTCTTT. The rearrangement links TRBV12-3 or TRBV12-4 to TRBJ1-1, with 9 bases fitting TRBD1. J gave up 4 bases and V 5 bases, and 8 bases lay outside the gene matches. The CDR3 spans 15 residues.